This T cell receptor (beta chain) emerged from a study of blood T cell repertoires in COVID-19. Across the whole study: Acute-phase and convalescent COVID-19 samples originated in the United States, Italy and Spain. PBMCs, B-cell-depleted T cells, or T cells provided the cDNA or gDNA that made up the material.

Authors' analysis steps: Using reference gene primer amplification, nucleated cell counts were estimated. Only in-frame clones appear in the TCRdb table, and some are missing; sequencing was by immunoSEQ multiplex PCR. The D gene and trimming were derived from the DNA, and the V and J assignments and clone size from that table. The data show some 110,000 clones, with less than 85% seen just once and under 3% held by the top ten. This clone was seen more than once but under ten times. Germline CDR1 is SGHTA and CDR2 is FQGTGA. J was trimmed by 4 bases and V by 5 bases; bases with no gene match: 8. This CDR3 is built from 15 residues.

J is TRBJ2-1 and V is TRBV7-3, with 7 bases matching TRBD2. The sequence was obtained from a man in his fifties or sixties with acute or convalescent COVID-19. Sequences were obtained from peripheral blood. Here the CDR3 DNA reads TGTGCCAGCAGCCCGGGGAGGGTTGGTTACAATGAGCAGTTCTTC. It is translated as CASSPGRVGYNEQFF.